Each of the 5 T cell receptor beta chains below was sequenced from the same sample in a study of blood T cells in healthy people across ages. A second 7 to 11 cycle PCR used barcoded and J-beta primers. In TCRdb, the 5' RACE reads were re-called with MiXCR into one record per CDR3 protein. The repertoire includes over a million distinct CDR3 sequences, roughly 40% of them detected once, and 7.9% sits in the top ten. Sample: blood. These receptors originate from a woman aged 18-29 years in good health.

The rearrangement uses TRBV11-2 and TRBJ2-7; no clear D. Trimming took off 5 bases at V and 7 bases at J, with 15 bases between the two ends. The germline V gene encodes CDR1 SGHAT and CDR2 FQNNGV. The CDR3 covers 13 residues. In nucleotides, the CDR3 is TGTGCCAGCAGCGTATCCGGATTCAATGAGCAGTACTTC. Its translation is CASSVSGFNEQYF.

The V and J genes are TRBV6-5 and TRBJ2-1; D remains ambiguous. The CDR3 is 14 residues long. Trimming removed 4 bases at V and 4 bases at J, with 11 bases between. Germline values: CDR1 MNHEY, CDR2 SVGAGI. The CDR3 DNA reads TGTGCCAGCAGTTCCAGCGCAAAATACAATGAGCAGTTCTTC. Amino acid sequence: CASSSSAKYNEQFF.

The chain uses TRBV6-5 and TRBJ2-7; 7 nucleotides line up with TRBD2. CDR1 is MNHEY, CDR2 SVGAGI, per germline. CDR3 length: 15 residues. The V and J ends lost 5 bases and 3 bases, in that order; junction bases with no gene match: 10. This chain's CDR3 is CASSPAAGPYYEQYF. CDR3 nucleotide sequence: TGTGCCAGCAGTCCCGCAGCGGGACCGTACTACGAGCAGTACTTC.

The rearrangement links TRBV6-5 to TRBJ1-2, with D hard to call. V lost 2 bases and J 5 bases, leaving 18 bases between the germline ends. The CDR3 length is 16 residues. The V gene's germline CDR1 is MNHEY and CDR2 SVGAGI. CDR3 protein: CASSYKGTAQRYGYTF. CDR3 coding DNA: TGTGCCAGCAGTTACAAGGGTACTGCACAACGTTATGGCTACACCTTC.

This clonotype has a handful of counts. The CDR3, as DNA: TGTGCCAATAAAAAGGGGAGGATCAACCAAGAGACCCAGTACTTC. Translating gives CANKKGRINQETQYF. J is TRBJ2-5 and V is TRBV2; tentative D call: TRBD2 (6 bases). The CDR3 is made up of 15 amino acids. CDR1 and CDR2 (germline): SNHLY, FYNNEI. V shed 10 bases and J shed 0 bases, with 18 bases lying between them.